Below, 10 T cell receptor beta chains from the same sample are listed, as sequenced in a study of T cell changes during pregnancy in multiple sclerosis. Measured with immunoSEQ multiplex PCR; TCRdb has only the in-frame clones, and not every one. In the table there are approximately 30,000 clones, 80% to 90% of which are singletons. Specimen: CD8+ T cells from peripheral blood mononuclear cells, collected before pregnancy. The receptors here all came from a female donor with multiple sclerosis, enrolled in a pregnancy study.

The CDR3 bases are TGTGCCAGTAGTCCCCTCACGGGGCTAGCGGGAGGTTTTGAGACCCAGTACTTC. Its translation: CASSPLTGLAGGFETQYF. The gene calls are TRBV19 and TRBJ2-5; 11 bases are shared with TRBD2. Germline-derived CDR1 and CDR2 are LNHDA and SQIVND (reference sequence). V was pared by 5 bases and J by 5 bases, with 16 bases of the junction left unmatched. This CDR3 is 18 amino acids long.

This chain uses TRBV6-1 with TRBJ2-7; TRBD1 agrees at 8 bases. This CDR3 is 15 amino acids long. With V trimmed by 1 base and J by 0 bases, 2 bases remained unmatched. Germline V gene sequence: CDR1 MNHNS, CDR2 SASEGT. Here the CDR3 DNA reads TGTGCCAGCAGTGAAGGGACAGGGTTCTCCTACGAGCAGTACTTC. Protein product: CASSEGTGFSYEQYF.

The V gene is TRBV21-1, the J gene TRBJ1-3. TRBV21-1 is termed a pseudogene. This CDR3 spans 16 amino acids. CDR3 residues: CASHYSGGRSGNTIYF. CDR3 coding DNA: TGTGCCAGCCACTACTCGGGAGGGCGTTCTGGAAACACCATATATTTT.

V gene TRBV15 combines with J gene TRBJ2-2, with 8 bases identical to TRBD1. The CDR3 covers 15 residues. Germline V CDR1 and CDR2: LNHNV, YYDKDF (reference sequence). The V gene end was trimmed by 8 bases and the J gene end by 4 bases; junction bases not matched to a gene: 9. CDR3 sequence: CATSQGAQGTGELFF. CDR3 coding DNA: TGTGCCACCTCGCAGGGGGCGCAAGGCACCGGGGAGCTGTTTTTT.

The V call is TRBV5-6, the J call TRBJ2-5, with 8 bases fitting TRBD1. The germline gives CDR1 SGHDT, CDR2 YYEEEE. The V gene end was trimmed by 0 bases and the J gene end by 3 bases; junction bases not matched to a gene: 4. The length of the CDR3 is 15 residues. CDR3 DNA: TGTGCCAGCAGCTTGGCCCGGACAGGGAAAGAGACCCAGTACTTC. Translated, it gives CASSLARTGKETQYF.

This chain links TRBV1 with TRBJ1-5. TRBV1 is termed a pseudogene. The CDR3 totals 15 residues. The CDR3: CTSSQDRALDQPQHF. CDR3 bases: TGCACCAGCAGCCAAGATAGAGCTTTAGATCAGCCCCAGCATTTT.

The V gene is TRBV5-1, the J gene TRBJ2-5; 8 bases map to TRBD1. CDR3 size: 15 residues. Trimming removed 0 bases from V and 9 bases from J; junction bases left unmatched: 10. Germline V gene data show CDR1 as SGHRS and CDR2 as YFSETQ. Written as DNA, the CDR3 is TGCGCCAGCAGCTTGGGGGAGACAGGGGTTGAGGCCCAGTACTTC. Protein sequence: CASSLGETGVEAQYF.

The CDR3 loop reads CASSYMGLSTGELFF. In DNA, the CDR3 is TGTGCCAGCAGTTACATGGGACTCTCCACCGGGGAGCTGTTTTTT. The V call is TRBV6-5, the J call TRBJ2-2; TRBD2 is a possible D gene (6 bases). This CDR3 spans 15 amino acids. Trimming removed 2 bases at V and 4 bases at J, with 11 bases between. CDR1 and CDR2 from the germline V gene are MNHEY and SVGAGI.

J is TRBJ2-3 and V is TRBV7-3, with D perhaps TRBD2 (5 bases). Germline CDR1 and CDR2: SGHTA and FQGTGA. Trimming left V 5 bases short and J 4 bases short, with 10 bases between. CDR3 length: 13 residues. The DNA of the CDR3 is TGTGCCAGCAGCCTTCTAGCATCAGATACGCAGTATTTT. Protein: CASSLLASDTQYF.

This clone appeared once. The gene calls are TRBV27 and TRBJ1-5; the match to TRBD1 covers 8 bases. The germline V gene has CDR1 MNHEY and CDR2 SMNVEV (reference sequence). V was pared by 6 bases and J by 7 bases, with 8 bases of the junction left unmatched. The CDR3 consists of 14 residues. The DNA for the CDR3 is TGTGCCAGCAGGATTACAGGGGGGGGACAGCCCCAGCATTTT. Translation gives CASRITGGGQPQHF.